This T cell receptor beta chain was documented in a study of cytomegalovirus exposure and HLA in healthy donors. The PCR had 60 Vbeta and 13 Jbeta primers. The table came from immunoSEQ multiplex PCR; TCRdb's copy has only in-frame clones and leaves some out. This sample has 130,000 to 150,000 clones, with roughly 85% found just once. Germline CDR1 is SGHKS and CDR2 is YYEKEE (reference sequence). The CDR3 is 14 amino acids. The J segment lost 8 bases and the V segment lost 4 bases, leaving 9 bases of the junction unmatched. The study, taken as a whole, reports: A later analysis found TCR association rates differed by HLA locus, highest for DRB1 and lowest for HLA-C. Later analysis demonstrated an association between a missense DCLRE1C variant and TCR beta V- and J-gene trimming. Association with HLA alleles at 0.05 false discovery rate was found for around 15,000 TCR beta sequences in a later analysis. CMV serostatus was the only immune exposure information that was available.

As regards this clone: Its matching antigen is unknown.

The clonotype originates from a male donor in good health and CMV-seronegative. The material sequenced was PBMCs. The rearrangement uses TRBV5-5 and TRBJ1-2; 9 bases match TRBD1. CDR3 residues: CASSRTGAGFGYTF. The CDR3 DNA reads TGTGCCAGCAGCCGGACAGGGGCTGGGTTCGGCTACACCTTC.